This T cell receptor beta chain was captured in a study of tumor-infiltrating lymphocytes in glioblastoma multiforme (dated by TCRdb to 2016 to 2017). About the full investigation: The study tested whether intratumoral genomic heterogeneity fosters TIL diversity by jointly investigating somatic mutations, TIL diversity and immune response activity.

The AllPrep DNA/RNA mini kit was used to purify genomic DNA and total RNA at the same time from each of the approximately ten tumor samples. Every RNA sample had an OD 260/280 ratio above 1.9 and an RNA integrity number above 6.5. Comment on this clonotype: This receptor's antigen is unknown. There are no base qualities to consult, and no much larger clone falls within one base.

On the study overall, not on this receptor specifically: Only one glioblastoma patient was included in the TCR and somatic mutation analysis, limiting generalizability. Because T cells carry unequal numbers of TCR transcripts, RNA-based TCR sequencing may distort clone frequencies. The authors noted that sorting T cells into functional subsets, which was not done in this study, would be a future improvement.

TCRB libraries were built from RNA via three nested multiplex PCR rounds using a modified ARM-PCR protocol with multiple V-beta primers and a C-beta primer. ProtoScript II Reverse Transcriptase and a C-beta primer were used to synthesize TCRB-specific cDNA from around 0.5 ug total RNA. No unique molecular identifiers were described for the TCRB libraries. The third PCR added barcodes and adapters over around 24 cycles with Deep VentR (exo-) polymerase, followed by gel purification of 250-500 bp bands. An Illumina HiSeq 2500 was used to sequence the TCRB libraries with 250 bp paired-end reads. Under the source paper's analysis protocol: The reads were cleaned with Trimmomatic, merged with FLASH and assigned V, D and J segments with MiGEC before being analyzed in VDJtools. Repertoire diversity was quantified with the Shannon-Wiener diversity index calculated using VDJtools. TCRdb passed the public sequencing reads through fastp at Q25 and MiXCR, retaining productive beta sequences. Every distinct CDR3 protein forms one entry, paired with its most common genes and DNA. TCRdb, not the authors, supplied the V and J calls. This sample lists 12,000 to 15,000 distinct CDR3 sequences; over 60% were detected once. Of the sample, over 35% is held by the ten largest clones.

Sequenced sample: brain tumor tissue. This receptor was taken from a male donor with glioblastoma.

The CDR3 region has the sequence CASSLHRNTEAFF. The nucleotide sequence reads TGTGCCAGCAGCTTACACAGGAACACTGAAGCTTTCTTT. The rearranged segments are TRBV11-2 and TRBJ1-1; the D gene cannot be named for sure. The germline V gene specifies SGHAT as CDR1 and FQNNGV as CDR2. Trimming at the junction amounts to 2 bases on V and 1 base on J, and the germline ends lie 5 bases apart. Inclusive of the bounding cysteine and phenylalanine, the CDR3 is 13 residues long. The CDR3 DNA has 39 bases and is translated from base 1.